This T cell receptor (beta chain) was recovered during a study of Tregs in tolerant kidney transplant recipients (dated by TCRdb to between 2018 and 2021). Context from the whole study: The study used TCRbeta sequencing to identify donor-specific regulatory T cells before combined kidney and bone marrow transplantation, then tracked those cells after transplant. TCRbeta repertoire sequencing was used in a few healthy controls to compare several ways of expanding Tregs specific for an allogeneic donor. What the authors observed across the whole study: Expanding Tregs with activated donor B cells appeared to identify the most biologically relevant and donor-specific TCRbeta repertoire. Biological reproducibility was not directly assessed, although technical replication error appeared to be minimal. The study was constrained by small patient numbers, and validation of the findings is required in larger populations and under other immunosuppression protocols.

Genomic DNA was extracted from sorted cells with the QIAGEN DNeasy Blood and Tissue Kit for TCRbeta CDR3 sequencing. High-throughput TCRbeta CDR3 sequencing, which included PCR amplification with bias correction and internal controls, was done commercially through immunoSEQ. As for the authors' bioinformatics: Unique productive TCRbeta sequences were defined by CDR3 nucleotide sequence when primers matched and otherwise by CDR3 amino acid sequence together with Vbeta and Jbeta genes. Sorting error was corrected by removing sequences shared between sorted populations at a frequency ratio of 2:1 or less, and the remaining shared sequences were assigned to the higher population. Sequences were defined as donor-reactive when expanded at least 5-fold in CFSE-low cells versus unstimulated cells and present at a frequency of at least 0.01% in CFSE-low cells. Jensen-Shannon divergence, calculated on the top 100 TCRbeta sequences ranked by frequency, was used to quantify repertoire divergence. For samples with multiple sequencing runs, sorting error was corrected separately for each run before the runs were pooled. The clones in this table, taken by TCRdb from immuneACCESS, are in-frame only. Not every clone is retained; where verified, under half of the shortfall comes from an unresolved V gene, and the cause of the rest is unknown. V and J calls and clone size are as listed in that table; D and trimming were resolved from the DNA. The sample includes about 240,000 clones, with about 80% observed a single time. Of the sample, 0.55% to 0.65% falls within the top ten clones.

Thawed PBMCs were FACS-sorted into unstimulated Tregs (CD4+CD25+CD127-), CD4+ non-Tregs (CD4+CD25-), CD4 cells and CD8 cells. Blood from healthy controls was obtained either as purchased buffy coats or from healthy volunteers. Healthy control blood was processed to PBMCs by Ficoll density gradient and cryopreserved, and patient PBMCs were collected before and after transplant. This clone has more than one count but fewer than ten. The antigen it binds to is not known. No clone much larger than this one lies a single base away; base qualities are absent. Material for sequencing was CD4+ T cells from blood. The receptor was derived from a human donor in good health.

The CDR3 protein sequence reads: CASRLTGAGYGYTF. The sequence in DNA is TGTGCCAGCAGGCTGACGGGGGCCGGCTATGGCTACACCTTC. The chain is assembled from TRBV6-5 and TRBJ1-2; the D segment could be TRBD1, given 6 matching bases. The CDR3 goes from the cysteine to the phenylalanine over 14 residues. CDR3 DNA is the only sequence kept; it has 42 bases, read in frame from the first base. V was cut back by 6 bases and J by 4 bases, leaving a gap of 15 bases between them. Based on the germline V gene, the CDR1 and CDR2 sequences are MNHEY and SVGAGI.